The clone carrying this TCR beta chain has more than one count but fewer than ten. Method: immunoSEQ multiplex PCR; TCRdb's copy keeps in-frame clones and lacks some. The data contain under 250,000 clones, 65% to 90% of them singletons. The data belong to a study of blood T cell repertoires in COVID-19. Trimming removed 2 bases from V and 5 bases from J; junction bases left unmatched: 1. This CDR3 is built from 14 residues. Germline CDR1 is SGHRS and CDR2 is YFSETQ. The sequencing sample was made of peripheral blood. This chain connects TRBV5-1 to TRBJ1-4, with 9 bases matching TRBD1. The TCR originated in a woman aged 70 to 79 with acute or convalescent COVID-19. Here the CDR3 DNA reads TGCGCCAGCAGCTTCGGGACAGGGAATGAAAAACTGTTTTTT. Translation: CASSFGTGNEKLFF.